The TCR beta chain under discussion was sequenced for a study of cytomegalovirus exposure and HLA in healthy donors. Study details: There were some 120 million unique TCR beta sequences, drawn from about 179 million T cells, in an earlier analysis. Overall study findings and caveats: Common viral pathogens were later found to be apparently linked to several of the most significant clusters. Earlier results showed most TCR beta V segments being productive about 90% or about 30% of the time. A missense DCLRE1C variant was associated with V- and J-gene trimming of TCR beta chains in a later analysis, and an independent cohort replicated the association.

From germline, CDR1 is SEHNR and CDR2 FQNEAQ (reference sequence). The V segment lost 3 bases and the J segment 3 bases; nucleotides outside the gene matches: 3. The CDR3 runs to 15 residues. A multiplex PCR was run with 60 Vbeta primers and 13 Jbeta primers. Sequencing used immunoSEQ multiplex PCR; TCRdb keeps in-frame clones, though not all of them. The repertoire consists of some 120,000 clones, with 17% occurring once and the leading ten covering 2.9%. This clone was counted between two and nine times. Its antigen remains unknown. This sequence originates from a female donor in good health and CMV-seropositive. The chain couples TRBV7-9 to TRBJ1-5; 9 bases line up with TRBD1. Sequencing input: PBMCs. The CDR3, as DNA: TGTGCCAGCAGCTTGGGGACAGGGTACAATCAGCCCCAGCATTTT. It is translated as CASSLGTGYNQPQHF.